The 18 T cell receptor beta chains below all came from one sample that was sequenced in a study of blood T cell repertoires in COVID-19. The repertoire was sequenced with immunoSEQ multiplex PCR; TCRdb's copy has only in-frame clones and lacks some. The sample holds around 450,000 clones, around nine tenths seen once. Input material: peripheral blood. The source is a young woman with acute or convalescent COVID-19.

The chain has TRBV10-2 and TRBJ2-3; TRBD2 agrees at 8 bases. The CDR3 consists of 16 residues. Per the germline V gene, CDR1 is WSHSY and CDR2 is SAAADI. Trimming at V came to 7 bases and at J to 2 bases, leaving 11 bases not matched to a gene. CDR3 coding DNA: TGCGCCAGCACCAGCGGGGGCCTGGACTACACAGATACGCAGTATTTT. This translates into CASTSGGLDYTDTQYF.

The V gene is TRBV7-9, the J gene TRBJ2-1; TRBD2 might be the D (6 bases). The germline gives CDR1 SEHNR, CDR2 FQNEAQ (reference sequence). The CDR3 has 15 amino acids. The germline V and J ends were trimmed by 2 bases and 5 bases, with 13 bases remaining between them. DNA of the CDR3: TGTGCCAGCAGCTTAATTTTTAGCGGTCACAATGAGCAGTTCTTC. Translation: CASSLIFSGHNEQFF. Together with reference TRBV7-9 and TRBJ2-1, the CDR3 gives the full variable domain: DTGVSQNPRHKITKRGQNVTFRCDPISEHNRLYWYRQTLGQGPEFLTYFQNEAQLEKSRLLSDRFSAERPKGSFSTLEIQRTEQGDSAMYLCASSLIFSGHNEQFFGPGTRLTVL.

The chain has TRBV5-1 and TRBJ2-7, with a tentative D call TRBD2 (6 bases). The CDR3 runs 16 residues. V was clipped by 2 bases and J by 6 bases, with 21 bases between them. CDR1 is SGHRS, CDR2 YFSETQ, per germline. The CDR3 sequence is CASSFLIGGATGEQYF. CDR3 nucleotide sequence: TGCGCCAGCAGCTTTCTGATCGGGGGTGCCACGGGCGAGCAGTACTTC.

This chain connects TRBV23-1 to TRBJ2-3; 8 bases are shared with TRBD2. TRBV23-1 is an open reading frame whose function is uncertain. The CDR3 is 14 amino acids. J was trimmed by 2 bases and V by 6 bases; bases with no gene match: 4. The CDR3 loop is CASRSSGYTDTQYF. In nucleotides, the CDR3 is TGCGCCAGCAGGTCTAGCGGGTACACAGATACGCAGTATTTT.

V usage is TRBV10-1 and J usage is TRBJ2-5; 10 bases map to TRBD2. The CDR3 is 16 residues long. CDR1 and CDR2 (germline): WNHNN, SYGVQD (reference sequence). With V trimmed by 5 bases and J by 3 bases, 9 bases remained unmatched. The CDR3 bases are TGCGCCAGCAGTATTTCCGGGACTAGCGTCAAAGAGACCCAGTACTTC. Amino acid sequence: CASSISGTSVKETQYF.

The CDR3 loop reads CATSDPGTGDNEQFF. DNA of the CDR3: TGTGCCACCAGTGACCCCGGGACAGGGGACAATGAGCAGTTCTTC. The chain uses TRBV24-1 and TRBJ2-1, with TRBD1 matching over 10 bases. The CDR3 spans 15 residues. V lost 4 bases, J lost 5 bases, and 4 bases stayed unmatched. Germline V gene lookup returns CDR1 KGHDR and CDR2 SFDVKD.

This clone was detected only once. V and J are TRBV2 and TRBJ2-5, with 8 bases identical to TRBD1. This CDR3 contains 14 residues. With 6 bases clipped from V and 5 bases from J, the junction kept 8 bases outside the gene matches. Germline V gene sequence: CDR1 SNHLY, CDR2 FYNNEI. The CDR3 DNA follows: TGTGCCAGCAGGATTGAGGACAGGGTTGAGACCCAGTACTTC. It encodes CASRIEDRVETQYF.

The rearrangement links TRBV25-1 to TRBJ2-2; 7 bases line up with TRBD1. Germline assignment: CDR1 MGHDK and CDR2 SYGVNS. CDR3 length: 18 residues. J lost 1 base, V lost 0 bases, and 8 bases had no gene match. The CDR3 spells CASSEYDLGTENTGELFF. The CDR3 region has the DNA TGTGCCAGCAGTGAATATGATTTGGGGACAGAGAACACCGGGGAGCTGTTTTTT.

The J gene is TRBJ2-3, the V gene TRBV15, with 10 bases lining up with TRBD2. V lost 5 bases, J lost 1 base, and 6 bases stayed unmatched. The length of the CDR3 is 16 residues. Germline-derived CDR1 and CDR2 are LNHNV and YYDKDF (reference sequence). CDR3 DNA: TGTGCCACCAGCGGGCCTAGCGGGGGACGCACAGATACGCAGTATTTT. Translation: CATSGPSGGRTDTQYF.

J is TRBJ2-1 and V is TRBV30; D call uncertain. Trimming shortened V by 0 bases and J by 4 bases, and 22 bases separated the two germline ends. The CDR3 sequence is 18 residues long. The germline V gene encodes CDR1 GTSNPN and CDR2 SVGIG (reference sequence). CDR3 nucleotides: TGTGCCTGGAGTGTCGCCTTAGATAAGCCCCCATCTTACAATGAGCAGTTCTTC. This translates into CAWSVALDKPPSYNEQFF.

The chain uses TRBV10-2 and TRBJ2-5, with 12 bases that match TRBD2. CDR1 and CDR2 from the germline V gene are WSHSY and SAAADI. The CDR3 sequence is 18 residues long. V dropped 6 bases and J dropped 3; count of bases not matched to a gene: 14. The CDR3 DNA reads as TGCGCCAGCAGCTCCCCTAGCGGGGGGGAACCTACCAAAGAGACCCAGTACTTC. Its protein is CASSSPSGGEPTKETQYF.

V usage is TRBV4-1 and J usage is TRBJ2-3; D unclear. V was clipped by 6 bases and J by 0 bases, with 4 bases between them. This CDR3 has 12 amino acids. Germline V gene lookup returns CDR1 MGHRA and CDR2 YSYEKL. As DNA, the CDR3 is TGCGCCAGCAGAGCTAGCACAGATACGCAGTATTTT. It codes for CASRASTDTQYF.

The chain recombines TRBV6-5 with TRBJ2-3, with D possibly TRBD2 on 7 matching bases. The V gene lost 2 bases and the J gene lost 5 bases, with 14 bases spanning the gap. This CDR3 is 15 amino acids long. Per germline, CDR1 MNHEY and CDR2 SVGAGI. The CDR3 bases are TGTGCCAGCAGTTACGGGGGGGGGCTTGAAGATACGCAGTATTTT. It is translated as CASSYGGGLEDTQYF.

The V call is TRBV7-2, the J call TRBJ2-1, with D tentatively TRBD2 (5 bases). The ends were cut back, 5 bases at V and 10 bases at J, with 12 bases in the middle. Germline CDR1 reads SGHTA; CDR2 reads FQGNSA. CDR3 length: 12 amino acids. The CDR3 DNA sequence: TGTGCCAGCAGCGGCCAGCGGACCGAGCAGTTCTTC. Translation: CASSGQRTEQFF.

The V gene is TRBV15, the J gene TRBJ2-1; TRBD1 agrees at 7 bases. The ends lost 0 bases at V and 5 bases at J; junction bases unmatched: 10. Looked up from germline, CDR1 is LNHNV and CDR2 is YYDKDF (reference sequence). This CDR3 is built from 17 residues. The CDR3 protein is CATSRDPPGTDHNEQFF. DNA for the CDR3: TGTGCCACCAGCAGAGACCCACCCGGGACAGATCACAATGAGCAGTTCTTC.

The rearrangement joins TRBV5-6 to TRBJ2-2; the match to TRBD1 covers 8 bases. CDR3 length: 16 residues. The V gene end was trimmed by 2 bases and the J gene end by 2 bases; junction bases not matched to a gene: 5. Looked up from germline, CDR1 is SGHDT and CDR2 is YYEEEE. Here the CDR3 DNA reads TGTGCCAGCAGCTTAGAAGGGACAGGAAACACCGGGGAGCTGTTTTTT. Translating it yields CASSLEGTGNTGELFF.

The rearrangement uses TRBV19 and TRBJ1-1; maybe TRBD1 (5 bases). V lost 3 bases to trimming and J lost 5 bases, with 16 bases between them. CDR1 and CDR2 (germline): LNHDA, SQIVND (reference sequence). The CDR3 is made up of 15 amino acids. The CDR3 protein is CASSIGPGLATEAFF. In nucleotides, the CDR3 is TGTGCCAGTAGTATTGGACCAGGGCTCGCGACTGAAGCTTTCTTT.

The genes are TRBV29-1 and TRBJ1-6; perhaps TRBD1 as D (6 bases). Trimming shortened V by 3 bases and J by 14 bases, and 11 bases separated the two germline ends. The CDR3 spans 11 residues. Germline assignment: CDR1 SQVTM and CDR2 ANQGSEA. CDR3: CSVEFGQTLHF. CDR3 bases: TGCAGCGTTGAGTTTGGACAGACCCTCCACTTT.